This T cell receptor (beta chain) was recorded in a study of blood T cell repertoires in COVID-19 (dated by TCRdb to the early 2020s). In terms of the full investigation: The collaborator samples originated in the United States, Italy and Spain and spanned the acute and convalescent phases of COVID-19. The repertoires were made available in a free public database intended to serve as a resource for research on the immune response to SARS-CoV-2. Where HLA class I and class II types were available, the types were taken from metadata supplied by the sample provider, not from assay-based typing. Deeply sampled blood TCRbeta repertoires from subjects exposed to, actively infected with, or recovered from COVID-19 were included in the dataset. The samples were drawn from the first 160 participants of the ongoing ImmuneRACE study and from over 950 subjects provided by 6 global collaborators. Sample metadata almost always included a de-identified subject ID, COVID-19 status, age in years and sex. The prospective study material was composed of cDNA or gDNA derived from T cells, B-cell-depleted T cells, or PBMCs.

Participants in the prospective study were aged 18 to 89 years, lived in more than 20 United States geographic areas, and enrolled through a virtual design. In the prospective study, cohorts were assigned on the basis of participant-reported clinical history obtained from a screening survey and a study questionnaire. Recovered participants in ImmuneRACE Cohort 3 were defined by two consecutive negative NP/OP PCR tests, clearance by a healthcare professional, or resolution of symptoms. Each participant in the prospective study had whole blood, serum and a nasopharyngeal or oropharyngeal swab collected by mobile phlebotomists. Prospective study participants could optionally give additional blood draws and questionnaires over a roughly two-month period. Before DNA extraction, blood samples from the prospective study were shipped at room temperature or frozen. The immunoSEQ Assay, a bias-controlled multiplex PCR, was used to amplify TCRbeta CDR3 regions from genomic DNA. On the authors' methods: The number of nucleated cells in each sample was estimated by amplification of reference gene primers within the assay. Sequence reads were collapsed and filtered to measure the absolute abundance of every unique TCRbeta CDR3 rearrangement. For each sample, productive Simpson clonality was calculated as the square root of Simpson's diversity index across productive rearrangements. This immuneACCESS table, as held by TCRdb, lists in-frame sequences with V and J called but not all clones. Of the missing ones, under half trace to an unresolved V gene in checked studies; the others have no known cause. V, J and clone size reflect that table, while D and trimming were determined from the DNA. The table for this sample lists 200,000 to 250,000 clones; about four fifths of them were counted only once. The ten largest clones represent 6.8% of the sample.

From the cysteine through the phenylalanine, the CDR3 covers 16 amino acids. Solely the CDR3 DNA is kept, with 48 bases framed from the first base. The CDR1 and CDR2 encoded by the germline V gene are MDHEN and SYDVKM. V is shortened by 1 base, J by 5 bases, and the region joining them spans 15 bases. What the authors observed across the whole study: The amount of clinical and demographic metadata varied by source and participant and was provided uncurated.

About this clone: The antigen it binds to is not known. Base quality data are lacking; no much larger clone is found one base away.

This TCR derives from a woman aged 40 to 49 who had recovered from COVID-19. The sequence joins TRBV28 to TRBJ1-5, and the D gene may be TRBD1, 6 bases matching. Sequences were obtained from PBMCs or T cells enriched from blood (not recorded which). The nucleotide sequence is given as TGTGCCAGCAGTTTATTTGGAAGGGGGGGGGATCAGCCCCAGCATTTT. It specifies CASSLFGRGGDQPQHF.